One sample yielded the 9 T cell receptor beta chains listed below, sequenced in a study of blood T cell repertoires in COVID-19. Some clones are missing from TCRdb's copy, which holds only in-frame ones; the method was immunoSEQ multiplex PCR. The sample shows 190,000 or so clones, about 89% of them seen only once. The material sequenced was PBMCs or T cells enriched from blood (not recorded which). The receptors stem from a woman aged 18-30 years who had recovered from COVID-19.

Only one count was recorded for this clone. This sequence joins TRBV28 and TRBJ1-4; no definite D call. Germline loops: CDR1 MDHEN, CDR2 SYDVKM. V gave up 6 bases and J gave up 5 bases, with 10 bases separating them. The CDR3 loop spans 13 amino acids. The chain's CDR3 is CASSLGQNEKLFF. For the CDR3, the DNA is TGTGCCAGCAGCCTGGGCCAGAATGAAAAACTGTTTTTT.

CDR3 amino acids: CAISAEQKNQPQHF. The CDR3 region has the DNA TGTGCCATCAGTGCGGAGCAGAAAAATCAGCCCCAGCATTTT. The J gene is TRBJ1-5, the V gene TRBV10-3, with no clear D. The germline V and J ends were trimmed by 4 bases and 4 bases, with 11 bases remaining between them. This CDR3 spans 14 amino acids. The V gene's germline CDR1 is ENHRY and CDR2 SYGVKD.

CDR3 sequence (DNA): TGTGCCTGGAGTGTACAAACAGGGTTCGCCTACGAGCAGTACTTC. It yields the protein CAWSVQTGFAYEQYF. The chain carries TRBV30 and TRBJ2-7; TRBD1 might be the D (6 bases). Trimming stripped 0 bases from V and 2 bases from J, with 14 bases between. Germline CDR1 and CDR2: GTSNPN and SVGIG (reference sequence). There are 15 residues in the CDR3.

The CDR3 DNA follows: TGTGCCAGCAGCTTGGCACAACGCTTGCCCCAGCATTTT. Translation: CASSLAQRLPQHF. The chain carries TRBV5-5 and TRBJ1-5; D ambiguous. Germline loops: CDR1 SGHKS, CDR2 YYEKEE (reference sequence). Trimming took off 0 bases at V and 9 bases at J, with 10 bases between the two ends. This CDR3 has 13 amino acids.

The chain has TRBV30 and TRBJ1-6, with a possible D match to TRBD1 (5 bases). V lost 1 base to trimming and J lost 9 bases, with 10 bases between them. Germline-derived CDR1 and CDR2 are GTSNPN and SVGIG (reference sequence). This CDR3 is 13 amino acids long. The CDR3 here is CAWSGGAGSPLHF. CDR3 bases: TGTGCCTGGAGTGGCGGGGCCGGTTCACCCCTCCACTTT.

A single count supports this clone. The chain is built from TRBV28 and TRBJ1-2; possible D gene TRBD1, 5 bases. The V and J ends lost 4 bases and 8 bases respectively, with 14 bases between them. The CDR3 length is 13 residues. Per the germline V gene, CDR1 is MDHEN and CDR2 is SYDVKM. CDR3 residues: CASSSPDRDGYTF. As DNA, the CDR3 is TGTGCCAGCAGTTCCCCTGACAGAGACGGCTACACCTTC.

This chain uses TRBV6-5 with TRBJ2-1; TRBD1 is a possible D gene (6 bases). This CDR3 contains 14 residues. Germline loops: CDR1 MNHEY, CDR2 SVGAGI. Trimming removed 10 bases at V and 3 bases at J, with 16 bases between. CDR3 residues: CATLLGANYNEQFF. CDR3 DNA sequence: TGTGCCACCCTTTTGGGGGCCAACTACAATGAGCAGTTCTTC.

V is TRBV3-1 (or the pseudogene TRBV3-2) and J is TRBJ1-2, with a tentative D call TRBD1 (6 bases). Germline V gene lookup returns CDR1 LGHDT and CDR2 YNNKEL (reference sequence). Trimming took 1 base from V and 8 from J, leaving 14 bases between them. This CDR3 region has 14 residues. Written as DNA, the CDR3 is TGTGCCAGCAGCCAAGGGACAGCCCCCTGGGGCTACACCTTC. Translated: CASSQGTAPWGYTF.

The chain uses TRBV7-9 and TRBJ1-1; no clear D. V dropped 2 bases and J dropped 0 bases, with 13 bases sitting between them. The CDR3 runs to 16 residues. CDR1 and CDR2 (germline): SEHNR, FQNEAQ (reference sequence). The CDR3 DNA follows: TGTGCCAGCAGCTTACTCGTCGGGTTCATGAACACTGAAGCTTTCTTT. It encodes CASSLLVGFMNTEAFF.